This TCR beta chain was sequenced during a study of T cell responses to AZD1222 COVID-19 vaccine (dated by TCRdb to the early 2020s). Context from the whole study: A total of 230 to 250 trial participants underwent TCR sequencing, of whom 200 to 220 had received two doses of AZD1222 and about 25 had received two doses of the MenACWY control vaccine. Trial participants were enrolled by age into subgroups of 18-55, 56-69 and 70-plus years, and about 150, 27 and 61 TCR-sequenced participants, respectively, were included in these subgroups. General findings and caveats noted by the study authors: Nearly half of unique spike-specific TCRs reportedly recognized epitopes outside regions mutated in the B.1.351 and B.1.1.7 variants. Participants were mostly white British, with more females than males. The authors suggested clonal diversity may have been underestimated. Conclusions about previously exposed vaccinees are limited because only six or seven AZD1222 recipients were SARS-CoV-2 seropositive at baseline. A significant rise in spike-specific TCR breadth and depth was observed after two AZD1222 doses relative to day 0 and relative to MenACWY recipients. Vaccine-associated CD4 TCRs spanned the whole spike protein, with dominant responses in regions 160-218 and 743-854. In the small 56-69-year group, the increase in depth fell short of significance, most likely because of low power. Because no samples from the day 14 peak response were available, repertoires could be characterized only after the peak T cell response.

This sample's time point label indicates: baseline before first vaccination. The intended sense of this specimen's treatment or condition label: meningococcal conjugate vaccine given as trial control. The vaccinee samples were drawn from two UK trials, COV001 and COV002, one of which was a single-blind randomized controlled phase 2/3 trial testing AZD1222 (ChAdOx1 nCoV-19) in healthy adults. For TCRbeta chain sequencing, PBMC samples were collected from trial participants at day 0 and at day 28 after the second dose. As concerns this clone: The target of this receptor is not known. No much larger clone exists at a distance of one base, and base qualities are not known.

The CDR3 regions of human TCRbeta chains were analyzed by immunosequencing. Regarding the original processing steps: TCRs in the repertoires were compared against a reference library of SARS-CoV-2-specific TCRs that had been generated with the MIRA antigen-specificity platform. Breadth meant the fraction of unique TCRs that were SARS-CoV-2-associated, whereas depth meant the fraction of total T cells that were SARS-CoV-2-associated. Using the MIRA data, each spike-specific TCR was assigned both to the spike region to which the TCR was reactive and to a CD4 or CD8 class. Log10-transformed breadth and depth values were compared by one-way ANOVA with Sidak's multiple comparisons tests. Here the immuneACCESS table is served through TCRdb, limited to in-frame sequences with V and J called. Missing clones are a known gap in these copies; in checked studies unresolved V genes cover under half, and the rest lacks a known reason. V and J calls plus clone size are reproduced from that table; the DNA served to infer D and trimming. The sample table contains about 83,000 clones; only one count was recorded for approximately 90% of them. Roughly 4.7% of the sample is in the top ten clones.

CDR1 and CDR2 were assigned from the germline V gene as LGHNA and YSLEER. The CDR3, from cysteine to phenylalanine, totals 16 residues. Only the CDR3 DNA stays, 48 bases, in frame from base 1. V is shortened by 0 bases, J by 3 bases, and the region joining them spans 14 bases. The sequence came from an adult in good health. The chain joins TRBV4-3 to TRBJ1-2; TRBD1 could be the D gene, as 6 bases match. The specimen comprised peripheral blood, sampled on day 0 of MenACWY control vaccination. The nucleotides are TGCGCCAGCAGCCAAGAAGAACTAAACAGGGACTATGGCTACACCTTC. Its translation is CASSQEELNRDYGYTF.